This T cell receptor beta chain was documented in a study of shared clonotypes between healthy human individuals (dated by TCRdb to 2018 to 2020). Background on the whole study: The cohort included three men and two women between 18 and 49 years of age. For each donor, CD4 naive and CD4 memory were each run on three plates, CD8 naive on two plates, and CD8 memory on one plate. Blood TCR repertoires of four to six healthy adults were deeply sequenced to estimate repertoire size and the extent of clonotype sharing between individuals. Different laboratories and diverse techniques were used to prepare libraries and sequence TCR repertoires, to increase sequencing depth and limit assay-specific biases. Per donor, leukapheresis produced somewhere between about 0.9 and 9.5 billion PBMCs.

As concerns this clone: Its antigen is unknown. No clone much larger than this one lies a single base away; base qualities are absent.

Using the deep immunoSEQ assay, multiplex PCR amplified TCR CDR3 regions from genomic DNA. Extracted genomic DNA from each cell subset was distributed evenly across all wells of several immunoSEQ 96-well plates, and each plate was treated as a replicate. Each replicate PCR for sorted subsets received about 220 ng genomic DNA, equal to some 32,000 T cell genomes. Purified libraries were quantified with a Qubit 3.0 fluorometer, sized on a Bioanalyzer 2100, and re-quantified with the KAPA Library Quantification kit. Each immunoSEQ 96-well plate was sequenced on its own single-read 150-cycle Illumina NextSeq 550 flow cell. Per the source publication's procedure: The immunoSEQ output contained only junctional sequences without quality scores, so filtering could not match that applied to full-length reads. Sequences were annotated with PyIR, a Python wrapper for IgBLAST v1.9, and V/J genes and CDR3 were assigned using IMGT germline references. Reads with weak V/J assignments (E-value above 1e-6), missing CDR3, stop codons, out-of-frame junctions, or ambiguous translated residues were removed. V3J clonotypes were defined by identical inferred V gene, J gene, and CDR3 amino acid sequence. Percentage overlap between repertoires was calculated by dividing the number of shared unique clonotypes by the size of the smaller repertoire. Three approaches were used to assess repertoire richness: RTK rarefaction, the Chao1 estimator, and Recon v2.1 estimates of unobserved clonotypes. Generation probabilities were computed with OLGA for all TCRbeta clonotypes obtained by the gDNA method from a handful of donors. TCRdb took this table from immuneACCESS and kept in-frame rearrangements with V and J called. Such tables lack part of the clones; where checked against another copy, unresolved V genes explain under half of the gap, and the rest is unexplained. The V and J calls and the clone size are those of that table, but D and trimming were determined from the DNA. The sample data list roughly 1 million clones, and about 75% of these were observed just once. Roughly 1.4% of the sample lies in the top ten.

The germline V gene encodes CDR1 SNHLY and CDR2 FYNNEI. The CDR3 sequence holds 14 residues, the cysteine and phenylalanine included. CDR3 DNA is the only sequence kept; it has 42 bases, read in frame from the first base. V is pared back by 3 bases and J by 3 bases, with 11 bases lying between the germline termini. Healthy HIV-negative adults with no recently reported acute infections or vaccinations were included as donors. Only Caucasian adults living in Nashville, Tennessee, USA were represented among the donors. Magnetic negative selection was used to enrich CD4+ T cells, after which naive cells were positively selected on CD45RA and the negative fraction became the memory subset. Blood was collected by leukapheresis, and PBMCs were isolated by Ficoll-Histopaque density gradient centrifugation and then cryopreserved in liquid nitrogen vapor phase. Purity and quantity of every magnetically sorted T cell population were checked by analytical flow cytometry. Genomic DNA was isolated from each sorted fraction and quantified by UV absorbance on a Nanodrop 2000c.

The investigation overall reported the following: Higher generation probabilities were observed for clonotypes shared by all four sorted-subset donors than for non-shared clonotypes. Based on pairwise subsampling, the degree of clonotype sharing among donors was expected to be affected by sequencing depth. The small number of donors limited the genetic and exposure-history diversity represented. Incomplete sequencing was indicated by rarefaction of sorted-subset datasets, despite the large sequencing depth. Sharing across a handful of donors was observed for 4.5% to 6.5% of naive CD4, 3% to 4% of naive CD8, 2% to 2.5% of memory CD4, and over 0.3% of memory CD8 clonotypes. Sampling was restricted to blood, and TCR repertoires in tissue are likely to differ from TCR repertoires in blood. Naive subsets generally had larger estimated clonotype richness than memory subsets.

The chain joins TRBV2 to TRBJ1-2; no confident D gene assignment can be made. Sequencing used memory CD4+ T cells sorted from blood. What this sample's cell subset or site label stands for: CD45RA-negative fraction. The sequence was collected from a man between 18 and 29 years old in good health. The DNA is as follows: TGTGCCAGCAGTGAGTCGGAGGGCTACTATGGCTACACCTTC. Its protein product is CASSESEGYYGYTF.